The clone carrying this T cell receptor beta chain has a handful of counts. The antigen is unknown. Genomic DNA was employed as the template in profiling TCR beta VDJ and CDR3. TCRdb ran MiXCR on the reads and lists one entry per CDR3 protein. The sample shows just over 450,000 distinct CDR3 sequences, more than 25% of them seen only once. The data were obtained in a study of CD8+CD57+ T cells in acquired aplastic anemia. The overall study: Average DNA yield from sorted CD4+ and CD8+ cells was about 3 ug.

Whole-study results and caveats: Significant differences in CD8+ Simpson's diversity were not observed between patients and controls.

For sequencing, patients were chosen who had shown expansion of CD8+CD57+ cells by flow cytometry. The sample was sorted CD4+, CD8+, or CD8+CD57+ T cells (not recorded which) from PBMCs. The origin of this receptor is a human donor with aplastic anemia.

The CDR3: CASSLWVETQYF. CDR3 sequence (DNA): TGTGCCAGCAGTTTATGGGTTGAGACCCAGTACTTC. The chain uses TRBV2 and TRBJ2-5; D is unresolved. The CDR3 is made up of 12 amino acids. Per germline, CDR1 SNHLY and CDR2 FYNNEI. Deletions cut 5 bases from V and 5 bases from J, with 9 bases between.